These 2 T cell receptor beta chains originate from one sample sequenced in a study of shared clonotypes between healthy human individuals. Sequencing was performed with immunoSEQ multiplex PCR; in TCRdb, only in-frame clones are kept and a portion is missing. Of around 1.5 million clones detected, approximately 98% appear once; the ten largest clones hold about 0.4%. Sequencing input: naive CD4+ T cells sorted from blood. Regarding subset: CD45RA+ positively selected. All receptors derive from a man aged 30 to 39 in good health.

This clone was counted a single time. CDR3 residues: CASSSLTGGPRRSVFDEQFF. CDR3 in DNA: TGTGCCAGTAGTTCTCTAACGGGAGGGCCAAGGAGGTCAGTTTTCGATGAGCAGTTCTTC. This chain joins TRBV19 and TRBJ2-1, with 8 positions matching TRBD2. The CDR3 is 20 residues long. CDR1 is LNHDA and CDR2 is SQIVND in the germline V gene (reference sequence). The V and J ends lost 5 bases and 8 bases, in that order; junction bases with no gene match: 26.

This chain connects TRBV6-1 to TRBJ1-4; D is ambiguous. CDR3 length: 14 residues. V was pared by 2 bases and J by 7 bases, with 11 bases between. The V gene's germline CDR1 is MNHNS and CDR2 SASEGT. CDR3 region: CASSELPAAEKLFF. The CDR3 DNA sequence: TGTGCCAGCAGTGAACTCCCGGCGGCTGAAAAACTGTTTTTT.